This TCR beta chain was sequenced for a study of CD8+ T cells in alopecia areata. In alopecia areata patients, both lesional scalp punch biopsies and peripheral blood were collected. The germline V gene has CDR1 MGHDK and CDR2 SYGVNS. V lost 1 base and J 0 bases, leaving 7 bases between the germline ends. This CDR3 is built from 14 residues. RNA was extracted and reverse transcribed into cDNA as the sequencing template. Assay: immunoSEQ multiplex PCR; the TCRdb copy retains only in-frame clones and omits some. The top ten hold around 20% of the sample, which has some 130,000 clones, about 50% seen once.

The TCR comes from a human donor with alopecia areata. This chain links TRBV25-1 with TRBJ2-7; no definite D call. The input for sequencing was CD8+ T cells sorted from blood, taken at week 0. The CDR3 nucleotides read TGTGCCAGCAGTGAATGGGCCTACTCCTACGAGCAGTACTTC. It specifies CASSEWAYSYEQYF.